One sample yielded the 10 T cell receptor beta chains listed below, sequenced in a study of blood T cells in healthy people across ages. Then a second PCR, running roughly 7 to 11 cycles, was carried out with a sample-barcoded 5' primer and a J-beta primer mix. TCRdb re-called the 5' RACE reads with MiXCR, one entry per CDR3 protein. Of more than 900,000 distinct CDR3 sequences in the sample, 25% were seen once. This same sample was also part of a study on T cells of mothers and their children.

Sequencing was carried out using blood. The source of these receptors is a girl between 2 and 10 years old in good health.

This chain uses TRBV12-3 or TRBV12-4 with TRBJ1-3, with a tentative D call TRBD1 (5 bases). V was cut by 5 bases and J by 6 bases, with 14 bases left in between. The CDR3 totals 14 residues. The CDR3 DNA sequence: TGTGCCAGCAGTCTCGACAGTCGTACAAACACCATATATTTT. It specifies CASSLDSRTNTIYF.

The CDR3 spells CASSAGTAIYEQYF. The CDR3 bases are TGTGCCAGCAGTGCCGGGACAGCAATCTACGAGCAGTACTTC. V gene TRBV6-5 combines with J gene TRBJ2-7; TRBD1 matches at 7 bases. Unmatched junction bases numbered 7, after V lost 5 bases and J lost 3 bases. Germline V CDR1 and CDR2: MNHEY, SVGAGI. The length of the CDR3 is 14 residues.

The V gene is TRBV20-1, the J gene TRBJ2-1, with D uncertain. The CDR3 covers 15 residues. V lost 0 bases to trimming and J lost 0 bases, with 9 bases between them. CDR1 and CDR2 from the germline V gene are DFQATT and SNEGSKA (reference sequence). The DNA of the CDR3 is TGCAGTGCTAGAGATACGCAGAGCTCCTACAATGAGCAGTTCTTC. Encoded protein: CSARDTQSSYNEQFF.

V usage is TRBV7-9 and J usage is TRBJ2-3, with no clear D. The V end lost 4 bases, the J end lost 5 bases, and 10 bases lay between the germline ends. This CDR3 has 13 amino acids. Per germline, CDR1 SEHNR and CDR2 FQNEAQ (reference sequence). CDR3 residues: CASSYGYVDTQYF. CDR3 DNA sequence: TGTGCCAGCAGCTACGGGTACGTAGATACGCAGTATTTT. Using reference TRBV7-9 and TRBJ2-3 for the parts outside the CDR3, the full variable domain is DTGVSQNPRHKITKRGQNVTFRCDPISEHNRLYWYRQTLGQGPEFLTYFQNEAQLEKSRLLSDRFSAERPKGSFSTLEIQRTEQGDSAMYLCASSYGYVDTQYFGPGTRLTVL.

The rearrangement links TRBV21-1 to TRBJ1-6; the table's D call TRBD1 went unverified against the DNA. TRBV21-1 is classified as a pseudogene. The CDR3 has 16 amino acids. The CDR3 reads CASSKRRDRYNSPLHF. The CDR3 nucleotides read TGTGCCAGCAGCAAGAGGCGGGACAGATATAATTCACCCCTCCACTTT.

The chain recombines TRBV28 with TRBJ2-7, with TRBD1 identical over 7 bases. The CDR3 covers 15 residues. Germline loops: CDR1 MDHEN, CDR2 SYDVKM. The V gene end was trimmed by 6 bases and the J gene end by 0 bases; junction bases not matched to a gene: 8. The CDR3 region is CASSRDRASSYEQYF. Here the CDR3 DNA reads TGTGCCAGCAGCCGTGACAGGGCGAGCTCCTACGAGCAGTACTTC.

The chain joins TRBV28 to TRBJ2-7; 7 bases match TRBD2. CDR3 size: 14 residues. The V gene's germline CDR1 is MDHEN and CDR2 SYDVKM. V shed 7 bases, J shed 4 bases, and the junction held 10 bases outside the gene matches. CDR3 DNA sequence: TGTGCCAGCAAGCGCCCAGGTAGCGGGTACGAGCAGTACTTC. Protein product: CASKRPGSGYEQYF.

The gene calls are TRBV29-1 and TRBJ1-1, with D tentatively TRBD1 (5 bases). The germline CDR1 and CDR2 sequences are SQVTM and ANQGSEA. Trimming pared 5 bases from V and 1 base from J, leaving 8 bases between. The CDR3 totals 12 residues. For the CDR3, the DNA is TGCAGCGTTACCAGGGCGAACACTGAAGCTTTCTTT. This encodes CSVTRANTEAFF.

As concerns this clonotype: The missing conserved phenylalanine or tryptophan at the end of this CDR3 makes a read error likely. The limits of the CDR3 on the DNA are not certain, so only TCRdb's listed CDR3 is given. This chain uses TRBV20-1 with TRBJ2-5; the listed D gene, TRBD2, was not tested against the DNA. Germline V lookup: CDR1 DFQATT, CDR2 SNEGSKA (reference sequence). The CDR3 has 13 amino acids, counting both end residues. CDR3 region: CSARVAGQETRYL.

The gene calls are TRBV5-1 and TRBJ2-1, with no clear D. Germline-derived CDR1 and CDR2 are SGHRS and YFSETQ. CDR3 size: 13 residues. V shed 2 bases and J shed 8 bases, with 11 bases lying between them. This chain's CDR3 is CASSFSVRDEQFF. CDR3 in DNA: TGCGCCAGCAGCTTCTCTGTTCGCGATGAGCAGTTCTTC.